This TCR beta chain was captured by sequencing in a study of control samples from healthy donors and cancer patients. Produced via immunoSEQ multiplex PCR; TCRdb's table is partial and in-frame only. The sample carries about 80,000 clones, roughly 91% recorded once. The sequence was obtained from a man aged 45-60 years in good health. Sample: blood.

CDR3 bases: TGTGCCAGCAGCTTGGACTTGAGCTCCTACAATGAGCAGTTCTTC. This gives the protein CASSLDLSSYNEQFF. The V gene is TRBV5-6, the J gene TRBJ2-1; D is ambiguous. With 0 bases removed from V and 0 bases from J, the gap between germline ends came to 7 bases. Per germline, CDR1 SGHDT and CDR2 YYEEEE. This CDR3 comprises 15 residues.